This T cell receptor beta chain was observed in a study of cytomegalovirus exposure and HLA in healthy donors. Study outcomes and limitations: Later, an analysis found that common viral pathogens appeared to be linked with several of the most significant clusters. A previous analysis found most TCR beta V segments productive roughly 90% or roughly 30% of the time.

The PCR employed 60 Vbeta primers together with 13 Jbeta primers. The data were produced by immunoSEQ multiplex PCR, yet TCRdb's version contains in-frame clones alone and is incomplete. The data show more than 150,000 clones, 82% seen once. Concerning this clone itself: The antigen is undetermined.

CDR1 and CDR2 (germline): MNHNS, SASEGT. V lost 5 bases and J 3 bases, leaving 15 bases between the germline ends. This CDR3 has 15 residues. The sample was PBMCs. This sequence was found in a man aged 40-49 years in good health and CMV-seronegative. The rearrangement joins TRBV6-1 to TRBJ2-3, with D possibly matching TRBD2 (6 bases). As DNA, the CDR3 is TGTGCCAGCAGTCATGGGGGGAGTGGAACAGATACGCAGTATTTT. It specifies CASSHGGSGTDTQYF.